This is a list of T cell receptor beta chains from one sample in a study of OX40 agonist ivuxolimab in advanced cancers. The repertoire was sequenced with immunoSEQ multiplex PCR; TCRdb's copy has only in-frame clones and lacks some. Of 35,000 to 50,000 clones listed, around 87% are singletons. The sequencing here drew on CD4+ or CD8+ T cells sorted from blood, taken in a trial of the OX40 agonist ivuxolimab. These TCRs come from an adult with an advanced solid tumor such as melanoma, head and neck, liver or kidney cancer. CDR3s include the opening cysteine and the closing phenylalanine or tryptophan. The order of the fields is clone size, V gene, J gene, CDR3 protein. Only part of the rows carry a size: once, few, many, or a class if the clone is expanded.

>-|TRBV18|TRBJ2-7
CASSPRAEPYEQYF
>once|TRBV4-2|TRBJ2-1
CASSFRQERGYNEQFF
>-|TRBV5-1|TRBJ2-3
CASRNPESSVVFEDTQYF
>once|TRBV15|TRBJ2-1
CATSNPSGGAFEQFF
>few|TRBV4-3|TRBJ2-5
CASSQEGQGAWETQYF
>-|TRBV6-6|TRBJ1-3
CASRRDSGNTIYF
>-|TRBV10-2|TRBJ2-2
CATKTSGNTGELFF
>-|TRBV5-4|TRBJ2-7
CASSYFFGTRIRQRNYEQYF
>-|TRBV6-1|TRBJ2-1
CASSVRDRGYEQFF
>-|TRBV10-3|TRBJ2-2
CAISGLAGPTGELFF
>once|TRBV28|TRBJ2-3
CASSRAGVAEDTQYF
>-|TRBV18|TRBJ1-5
CASSLGTDNQPQHF
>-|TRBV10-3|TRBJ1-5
CAISRDSNQPQHF
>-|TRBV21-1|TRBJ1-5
CASSKPFRTGNQPQHF
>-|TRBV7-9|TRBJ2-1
CASSYTQGSNEQFF
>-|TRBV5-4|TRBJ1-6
CASSFDRGYSPLHF
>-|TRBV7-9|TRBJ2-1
CASSLGGVYNEQFF
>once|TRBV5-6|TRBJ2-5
CASSPGGYQETQYF
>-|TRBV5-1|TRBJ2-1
CATPPNEQFF
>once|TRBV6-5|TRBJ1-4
CASSYRSQGIQKLFF
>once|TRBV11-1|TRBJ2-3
CASSLAGAFADTQYF
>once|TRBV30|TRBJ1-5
CAWSRDRNSNQPQHF
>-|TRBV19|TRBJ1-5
CASSIRTSSQPQHF
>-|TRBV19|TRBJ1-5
CASSIEPGQGVVSNQPQHF
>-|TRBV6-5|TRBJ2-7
CASSVPRGDTYEQYF
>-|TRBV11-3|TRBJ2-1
CASSLDADGGREQFF
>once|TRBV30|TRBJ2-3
CAWDRGLEDTQYF
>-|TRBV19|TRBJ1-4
CASSMEGGGIEKLFF
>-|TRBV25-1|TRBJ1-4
CASSENRGGEKLFF
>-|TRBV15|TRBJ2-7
CATSRDRRGDGQYF
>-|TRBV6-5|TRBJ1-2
CASSSSGQSGYGYTF
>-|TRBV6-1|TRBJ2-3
CASFRGSGEAGTQYF
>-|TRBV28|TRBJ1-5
CASSFRSGGWNQPQHF
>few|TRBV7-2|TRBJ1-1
CASSLSGGTEAFF
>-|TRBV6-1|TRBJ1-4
CASSEIRGGEKLFF
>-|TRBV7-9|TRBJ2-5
CASSLDRAGAVKTQYF
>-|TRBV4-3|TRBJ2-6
CASSQDRLSGANVLTF
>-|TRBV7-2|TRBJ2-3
CASSHQGAESTDTQYF
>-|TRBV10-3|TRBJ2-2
CAISPRLADPNTGELFF
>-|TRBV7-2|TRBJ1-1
CASSSAERREAFF
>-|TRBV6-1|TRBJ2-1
CASSEALKRGAFNEQFF
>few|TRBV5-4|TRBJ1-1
CASSRSQDSLNTEAFF